One sample yielded the 24 T cell receptor beta chains listed below, sequenced in a study of human T cells and chemical hapten exposure. TCRdb re-called the RACE reads through MiXCR, storing one row per CDR3 protein. This sample has roughly 100,000 distinct CDR3 sequences; approximately 12% occur once, and the top ten carry around 1.5%. This sample's time point: pre-sensitization, week 0. Sample treatment: therapeutic diphenylcyclopropenone sensitization with weekly scalp DPC. The source was whole blood, collected in connection with sensitization to the hapten diphenylcyclopropenone (DPC). The receptor set was obtained from a woman aged 50 to 60 with alopecia areata. Some clones in this sample may be carry-over from other donors' samples.

This sequence joins TRBV7-2 and TRBJ1-1; no firm D call. With 2 bases removed from V and 11 bases from J, the gap between germline ends came to 24 bases. CDR1 and CDR2 (germline): SGHTA, FQGNSA. The CDR3 consists of 16 residues. The CDR3 coding sequence is TGTGCCAGCAGCTTACCAAACCTAAGGACCAAAAAGGAGGCTTTCTTT. Translated: CASSLPNLRTKKEAFF.

This clonotype was recorded a few times. V and J are TRBV11-2 and TRBJ2-1; 8 bases align to TRBD1. The V gene end was trimmed by 5 bases and the J gene end by 7 bases; junction bases not matched to a gene: 10. Germline assignment: CDR1 SGHAT and CDR2 FQNNGV. The CDR3 is 15 amino acids. CDR3 in DNA: TGTGCCAGCAGCCTCGCCGGGACAGGAACTAATGAGCAGTTCTTC. Translating gives CASSLAGTGTNEQFF.

This clonotype came up a few times. The chain employs TRBV29-1 and TRBJ2-1; D not certain. Germline V gives CDR1 SQVTM, CDR2 ANQGSEA. V lost 3 bases to trimming and J lost 6 bases, with 9 bases between them. CDR3 length: 12 residues. In DNA form, the CDR3 reads TGCAGCGTTGATATTCGCCTCAATGAGCAGTTCTTC. Its translation: CSVDIRLNEQFF.

The chain carries TRBV29-1 and TRBJ1-2, with D perhaps matching TRBD1 (5 bases). Deletions cut 0 bases from V and 2 bases from J, with 10 bases between. Per the germline V gene, CDR1 is SQVTM and CDR2 is ANQGSEA. The CDR3 is made up of 14 amino acids. CDR3 nucleotide sequence: TGCAGCGTTGAAGATGGTCAGGGAAACTATGGCTACACCTTC. This codes for CSVEDGQGNYGYTF.

The rearrangement joins TRBV18 to TRBJ2-7, with D possibly being TRBD2 (5 bases). V gave up 6 bases and J gave up 5 bases, with 14 bases separating them. The CDR3 has 13 amino acids. Germline V CDR1 and CDR2: KGHSH, LQKENI. The CDR3 DNA reads as TGTGCCAGCTCCTCCGGGGTAAGCGACGAGCAGTACTTC. Translating it yields CASSSGVSDEQYF.

This clonotype was seen a handful of times. V is TRBV7-9 and J is TRBJ2-1; D may be TRBD2 (7 bases). The CDR3 spans 17 residues. Germline CDR1 SEHNR, CDR2 FQNEAQ (reference sequence). The V end was cut by 4 bases, the J end by 2 bases, with 18 bases between. The CDR3, as DNA: TGTGCCAGCAGCTCGGGGGCGGGGGACGCCACCTACAATGAGCAGTTCTTC. Translated, it gives CASSSGAGDATYNEQFF.

The chain links TRBV5-1 to TRBJ2-1, with 7 bases that match TRBD2. V shed 2 bases, J shed 0 bases, and the junction held 5 bases outside the gene matches. The CDR3 runs 16 residues. Germline V gene lookup returns CDR1 SGHRS and CDR2 YFSETQ. CDR3 sequence reads: CASSFRLAASYNEQFF. The CDR3 DNA reads TGCGCCAGCAGCTTCCGTCTAGCGGCCTCCTACAATGAGCAGTTCTTC.

This clonotype occurred a few times. V is TRBV6-5 and J is TRBJ1-2; D may be TRBD1 (5 bases). The CDR3 consists of 13 residues. Germline CDR1 is MNHEY and CDR2 is SVGAGI. The V end lost 6 bases, the J end lost 1 base, and 9 bases lay between the germline ends. This chain's CDR3 is CASRSDSNYGYTF. DNA for the CDR3: TGTGCCAGCAGGTCCGACAGTAACTATGGCTACACCTTC.

The J gene is TRBJ2-2, the V gene TRBV18; 10 bases fit TRBD2. This CDR3 contains 19 residues. V lost 1 base, J lost 0 bases, and 8 bases stayed unmatched. The germline V gene encodes CDR1 KGHSH and CDR2 LQKENI. CDR3 in amino acids: CASSPQSSGSFANTGELFF. For the CDR3, the DNA is TGTGCCAGCTCACCACAGTCTAGCGGGAGCTTCGCGAACACCGGGGAGCTGTTTTTT.

Regarding this clonotype: An end of the junction differs from the germline gene, which may be a read error. The J gene is TRBJ2-7, the V gene TRBV28, with TRBD2 matching 9 bases. Germline V CDR1 and CDR2: MDHEN, SYDVKM. This CDR3 has 14 residues. CDR3 sequence reads: CVSSGLAITYEQYF. As DNA, the CDR3 is TGTGTCAGCAGTGGACTAGCGATAACCTACGAGCAGTACTTC.

This clonotype has only a few counts. The chain couples TRBV18 to TRBJ2-7, with a weak D call TRBD1 (6 bases). Trimming cost V 2 bases and J 6 bases, with 11 bases left between them. Germline V gives CDR1 KGHSH, CDR2 LQKENI. This CDR3 comprises 13 residues. The chain's CDR3 is CASSPKTGPEQYF. CDR3 coding DNA: TGTGCCAGCTCACCAAAGACAGGCCCCGAGCAGTACTTC. The variable domain in full, with the rest retrieved from reference TRBV18 and TRBJ2-7, is NAGVMQNPRHLVRRRGQEARLRCSPMKGHSHVYWYRQLPEEGLKFMVYLQKENIIDESGMPKERFSAEFPKEGPSILRIQQVVRGDSAAYFCASSPKTGPEQYFGPGTRLTVT.

This clonotype has at least ten counts. The rearrangement joins TRBV18 to TRBJ2-2; 9 nucleotides align to TRBD2. Germline V gene data show CDR1 as KGHSH and CDR2 as LQKENI. V lost 2 bases, J lost 6 bases, and 7 bases stayed unmatched. The CDR3 runs to 16 residues. The CDR3 nucleotides are TGTGCCAGCTCACCAGAGGTAGCGGGAGTGGCCGGGGAGCTGTTTTTT. It translates to CASSPEVAGVAGELFF.

The table lists this clonotype with many counts. This sequence joins TRBV28 and TRBJ1-2; 8 bases are shared with TRBD1. The CDR3 covers 13 residues. The germline V gene has CDR1 MDHEN and CDR2 SYDVKM. V lost 8 bases, J lost 0 bases, and 2 bases stayed unmatched. DNA of the CDR3: TGTGCCAGCGACAGGGGAGCTAACTATGGCTACACCTTC. It translates to CASDRGANYGYTF.

This chain connects TRBV20-1 to TRBJ1-1; TRBD1 agrees at 8 bases. The length of the CDR3 is 14 residues. The germline V gene has CDR1 DFQATT and CDR2 SNEGSKA (reference sequence). The V segment lost 2 bases and the J segment 4 bases; nucleotides outside the gene matches: 6. CDR3 region: CSARKDRVGTEAFF. The CDR3 nucleotides are TGCAGTGCTAGAAAGGACAGGGTGGGCACTGAAGCTTTCTTT.

This clonotype was observed a few times. The gene calls are TRBV20-1 and TRBJ1-4; 12 nucleotides match TRBD1. CDR1 and CDR2 (germline): DFQATT, SNEGSKA (reference sequence). The CDR3 runs to 18 residues. V dropped 6 bases and J dropped 2; count of bases not matched to a gene: 13. The CDR3 sequence is CSAPNKGQGAGTNEKLFF. The CDR3 nucleotides read TGCAGTGCCCCGAATAAGGGACAGGGGGCGGGTACTAATGAAAAACTGTTTTTT.

The chain is built from TRBV20-1 and TRBJ2-2, with D hard to call. Germline V gene lookup returns CDR1 DFQATT and CDR2 SNEGSKA (reference sequence). Trimming took off 6 bases at V and 0 bases at J, with 11 bases between the two ends. This CDR3 contains 14 residues. The CDR3 loop is CSAPDAPNTGELFF. The DNA of the CDR3 is TGCAGTGCGCCGGACGCTCCGAACACCGGGGAGCTGTTTTTT.

This clonotype was recorded a few times. This CDR3 reads CASSPLVDRVVGNEQFF. The CDR3 DNA reads as TGTGCCAGCAGCCCCCTGGTCGACAGGGTTGTAGGGAATGAGCAGTTCTTC. The chain carries TRBV14 and TRBJ2-1; 7 nucleotides agree with TRBD1. V trimming: 4 bases; J trimming: 7 bases; junction bases outside the gene matches: 16. Per germline, CDR1 SGHDN and CDR2 FVKESK. The length of the CDR3 is 17 residues.

Only a few counts were recorded for this clonotype. The gene calls are TRBV5-4 and TRBJ2-7; 7 bases map to TRBD1. V lost 0 bases and J lost 6; bases outside the gene matches: 6. Looked up from germline, CDR1 is SGHNT and CDR2 is YYREEE (reference sequence). The CDR3 has 14 amino acids. CDR3 protein: CASSLGNRGGEQYF. CDR3 nucleotides: TGTGCCAGCAGCTTGGGGAACAGGGGTGGCGAGCAGTACTTC.

V gene TRBV19 combines with J gene TRBJ1-4; D is unclear. The germline V gene encodes CDR1 LNHDA and CDR2 SQIVND (reference sequence). V was cut by 5 bases and J by 0 bases, with 13 bases left in between. The CDR3 contains 16 residues. This CDR3 is CASSDLKAATNEKLFF. CDR3 nucleotide sequence: TGTGCCAGTAGTGACCTCAAGGCAGCAACTAATGAAAAACTGTTTTTT.

This clonotype was observed a handful of times. The rearrangement links TRBV7-9 to TRBJ2-7; 10 positions match TRBD1. Trimming took 6 bases from V and 6 from J; bases not matched to a gene: 8. The CDR3 is made up of 14 amino acids. Per the germline V gene, CDR1 is SEHNR and CDR2 is FQNEAQ (reference sequence). The CDR3 coding sequence is TGTGCCAGCAGTTGGGGACAGGGGAGAGGCGAGCAGTACTTC. Protein: CASSWGQGRGEQYF.

The V gene is TRBV7-9, the J gene TRBJ2-4, with D uncertain. The germline V gene has CDR1 SEHNR and CDR2 FQNEAQ (reference sequence). CDR3 length: 14 residues. The ends were cut back, 4 bases at V and 0 bases at J, with 7 bases in the middle. The CDR3 spells CASSSKGAKNIQYF. CDR3 in DNA: TGTGCCAGCAGCTCCAAAGGAGCCAAAAACATTCAGTACTTC.

V gene TRBV25-1 combines with J gene TRBJ2-5; 7 nucleotides agree with TRBD1. After removal of 8 bases from V and 4 bases from J, the junction contained 25 bases not matched to a gene. The CDR3 contains 19 residues. Germline loops: CDR1 MGHDK, CDR2 SYGVNS. Here the CDR3 reads CASDHPGGRGGPRRETQYF. In DNA form, the CDR3 reads TGTGCCAGCGACCACCCAGGGGGAAGGGGTGGGCCCAGGCGAGAGACCCAGTACTTC.

Of note for this clonotype: This may stem from a read error, because a much larger clone lies one nucleotide away. The V gene is TRBV5-1, the J gene TRBJ2-7; D possibly corresponds to TRBD2 (5 bases). The CDR3 sequence is 19 residues long. The germline CDR1 and CDR2 sequences are SGHRS and YFSETQ. The germline V and J ends were trimmed by 0 bases and 1 base, with 23 bases remaining between them. The CDR3 DNA is TGCGCCAGCAGCTTGGCCCCCACAAGGTCCCGGACTGGATCCTACGAGCAGTACTTC. The encoded protein is CASSLAPTRSRTGSYEQYF.

The chain recombines TRBV29-1 with TRBJ1-2, with D possibly TRBD1 on 6 matching bases. This CDR3 region has 13 residues. Trimming stripped 1 base from V and 7 bases from J, with 13 bases between. The germline V gene has CDR1 SQVTM and CDR2 ANQGSEA. CDR3 nucleotides: TGCAGCGTTGAAGTATCGGGGGCCTCTGGCTACACCTTC. Amino acids: CSVEVSGASGYTF.